This TCR beta chain was recovered during a study of blood T cell repertoires in COVID-19 (dated by TCRdb to 2020 to 2021). At the level of the whole study: The collaborator samples originated in the United States, Italy and Spain and spanned the acute and convalescent phases of COVID-19. The prospective study material was composed of cDNA or gDNA derived from T cells, B-cell-depleted T cells, or PBMCs. Deeply sampled blood TCRbeta repertoires from subjects exposed to, actively infected with, or recovered from COVID-19 were included in the dataset. The repertoires were released in a freely available public database meant as a resource for research on the immune response to SARS-CoV-2. Samples were obtained from the ongoing ImmuneRACE study (first 160 participants) and from 1,254 subjects provided by 6 global collaborators. The sample metadata nearly always contained a de-identified subject ID, COVID-19 status, age in years and sex. Where available, HLA class I and class II types were obtained from metadata supplied by the sample provider rather than from assay-based typing. The research as a whole found: The amount of clinical and demographic metadata varied by source and participant and was provided uncurated.

Whole blood was collected in K2EDTA tubes by collaborating institutions according to the institutions' own protocols. For TCRbeta analysis, collaborator samples were shipped as frozen whole blood, as isolated PBMCs, or as DNA extracted from either sample type. As for this clone: This clone's antigen is unknown. Per-nucleotide qualities are absent, and no much larger clonotype sits a single base away.

The immunoSEQ Assay, a bias-controlled multiplex PCR, was used to amplify TCRbeta CDR3 regions from genomic DNA. Processing in the source paper ran as follows. Within the assay, amplification of reference gene primers was used to estimate how many nucleated cells each sample contained. To quantify the absolute abundance of each unique TCRbeta CDR3 rearrangement, sequence reads were collapsed and filtered. Productive Simpson clonality was computed per sample as the square root of Simpson's diversity index over productive rearrangements. What TCRdb holds here is the immuneACCESS table cut down to in-frame rearrangements. Part of the clones is not present; checked against another copy, under half of the missing clones reflect an unresolved V gene, and the others are unexplained. Clone size and the V and J calls come from that table; the DNA yielded D and trimming. In this sample the table shows a few hundred thousand clones, about three quarters of which occur a single time. The ten most abundant clones make up more than 7% of the sample.

The V and J ends are trimmed by 4 bases and 8 bases, leaving 11 bases between them. Via the germline V gene, CDR1 is MNHEY and CDR2 SVGEGT. The CDR3 runs 12 residues from the cysteine to the phenylalanine. The sequence is cut down to CDR3 DNA, 36 bases in frame from base 1. The chain employs TRBV6-2 or TRBV6-3 and TRBJ1-1, with the D gene not confidently named. This sequence originates from a woman aged 65 to 85 with acute or convalescent COVID-19. The sequencing sample was made of peripheral blood. The DNA reads TGTGCCAGCAGTTCGCCGGGAGTCGAAGCTTTCTTT. Its translation is CASSSPGVEAFF.